This entry concerns a single T cell receptor (beta chain). Other DNA variants within this sample encode the same CDR3. This entry belongs to a study of blood T cell repertoires in COVID-19. CDR1 is SGHRS and CDR2 is YFSETQ in the germline V gene. V gave up 1 base and J gave up 5 bases, with 9 bases separating them. This CDR3 region has 13 residues. The table came from immunoSEQ multiplex PCR; TCRdb's copy has only in-frame clones and leaves some out. The sample has about 84,000 clones, 76% seen once. The sequence derives from a man between 70 and 80 years old with acute or convalescent COVID-19. The chain combines TRBV5-1 with TRBJ1-1; a weak D match, TRBD1 (5 bases). The sequenced sample was peripheral blood. This chain's CDR3 is CASSLRGGTEAFF. The CDR3 DNA is TGCGCCAGCAGCTTGAGGGGAGGAACTGAAGCTTTCTTT.